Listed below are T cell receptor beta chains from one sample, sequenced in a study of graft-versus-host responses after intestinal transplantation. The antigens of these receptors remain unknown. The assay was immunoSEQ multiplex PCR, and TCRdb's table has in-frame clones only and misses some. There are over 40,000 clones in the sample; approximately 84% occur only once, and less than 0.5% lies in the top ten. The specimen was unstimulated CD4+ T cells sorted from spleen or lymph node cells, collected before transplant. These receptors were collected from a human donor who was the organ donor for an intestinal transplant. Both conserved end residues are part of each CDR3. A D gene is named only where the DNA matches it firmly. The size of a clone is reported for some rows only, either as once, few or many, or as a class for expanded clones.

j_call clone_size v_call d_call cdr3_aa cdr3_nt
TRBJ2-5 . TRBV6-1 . CASSDRDKGGETQYF TGTGCCAGCAGTGACCGGGACAAGGGAGGCGAGACCCAGTACTTC
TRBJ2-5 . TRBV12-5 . CASGLAGGETQYF TGTGCTAGTGGTTTGGCCGGAGGTGAGACCCAGTACTTC
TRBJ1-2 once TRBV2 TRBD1 CASSEGQGYGYTF TGTGCCAGCAGTGAGGGACAGGGGTATGGCTACACCTTC
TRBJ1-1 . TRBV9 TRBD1 CASSVAGTGDTEAFF TGTGCCAGCAGCGTAGCCGGGACAGGGGACACTGAAGCTTTCTTT
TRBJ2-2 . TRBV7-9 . CASSLSGFDSRNTGELFF TGTGCCAGCAGCTTAAGTGGGTTCGACAGCCGGAACACCGGGGAGCTGTTTTTT
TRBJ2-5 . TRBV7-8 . CASTEGGPQETQYF TGTGCCAGCACGGAAGGGGGGCCCCAAGAGACCCAGTACTTC
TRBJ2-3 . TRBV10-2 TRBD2 CASTRGLGTDTQYF TGCGCCAGCACCAGGGGACTAGGCACAGATACGCAGTATTTT
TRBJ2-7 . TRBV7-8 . CASSPRTKPEQYF TGTGCCAGCAGCCCCCGCACGAAACCCGAGCAGTACTTC
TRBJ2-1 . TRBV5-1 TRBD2 CASSLASSGSRFF TGCGCCAGCAGCTTGGCCTCTAGCGGGAGTAGGTTCTTC
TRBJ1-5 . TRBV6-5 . CASSYPTSGSTDTQHF TGTGCCAGCAGTTACCCTACTAGCGGGAGCACAGATACGCAGCATTTT
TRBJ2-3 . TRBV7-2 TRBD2 CASSFAGTSGSTDTQYF TGTGCCAGCAGCTTTGCCGGGACTAGCGGGAGCACAGATACGCAGTATTTT
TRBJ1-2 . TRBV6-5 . CASSINYGYTF TGTGCCAGCAGCATAAACTATGGCTACACCTTC
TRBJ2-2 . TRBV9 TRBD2 CASRETRGGTGELFF TGTGCCAGCAGAGAAACCCGGGGGGGCACCGGGGAGCTGTTTTTT
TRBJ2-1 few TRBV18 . CASSRGHPYNEQFF TGTGCCAGCTCAAGAGGGCACCCCTACAATGAGCAGTTCTTC
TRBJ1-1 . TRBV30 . CAWSVGLNTEAFF TGTGCCTGGAGTGTAGGACTGAACACTGAAGCTTTCTTT
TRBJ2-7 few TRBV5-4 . CASSLVGGHYEQYF TGTGCCAGCAGCTTGGTGGGGGGACACTACGAGCAGTACTTC
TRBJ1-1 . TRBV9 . CASSVGHRNTEAFF TGTGCCAGCAGCGTAGGTCACAGGAACACTGAAGCTTTCTTT
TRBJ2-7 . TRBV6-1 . CASSVSRDHEQYF TGTGCCAGCAGTGTTAGCAGGGACCACGAGCAGTACTTC
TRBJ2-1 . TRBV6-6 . CASKPSADNEQFF TGTGCCAGCAAGCCTAGCGCGGACAATGAGCAGTTCTTC
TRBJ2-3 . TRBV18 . CASSPWFKADTQYF TGTGCCAGCTCACCGTGGTTCAAAGCGGATACGCAGTATTTT
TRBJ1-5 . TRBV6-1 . CASRTGGHNQPQHF TGTGCCAGCAGGACAGGAGGGCACAATCAGCCCCAGCATTTT
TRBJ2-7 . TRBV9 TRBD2 CASSPRRTSGIVPYEQYF TGTGCCAGCAGCCCCCGCCGGACTAGCGGGATAGTACCCTACGAGCAGTACTTC
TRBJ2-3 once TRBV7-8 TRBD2 CASSSLAEGRRDTQYF TGTGCCAGCAGCTCACTAGCGGAGGGGCGGAGAGATACGCAGTATTTT
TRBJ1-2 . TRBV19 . CASYSGTRTSYGYTF TGTGCCAGTTATTCTGGGACACGGACATCTTATGGCTACACCTTC
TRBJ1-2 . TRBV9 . CASSFSSANYGYTF TGTGCCAGCAGCTTTAGTTCAGCTAACTATGGCTACACCTTC
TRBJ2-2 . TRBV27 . CASSLRGGGYTGELFF TGTGCCAGCAGTTTGAGGGGCGGGGGCTACACCGGGGAGCTGTTTTTT
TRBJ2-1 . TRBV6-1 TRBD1 CASSRLQGSYNEQFF TGTGCCAGCAGCCGCCTACAGGGGTCCTACAATGAGCAGTTCTTC
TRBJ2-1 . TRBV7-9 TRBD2 CASSLGLAGGLYNEQFF TGTGCCAGCAGCCTCGGACTAGCGGGGGGTCTCTACAATGAGCAGTTCTTC
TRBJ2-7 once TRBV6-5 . CASSYLGAYEQYF TGTGCCAGCAGTTACCTCGGAGCCTACGAGCAGTACTTC
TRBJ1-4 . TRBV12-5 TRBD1 CASGLGQGAGKLFF TGTGCTAGTGGTTTGGGACAGGGGGCTGGAAAACTGTTTTTT
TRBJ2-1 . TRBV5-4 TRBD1 CASSPTRLTGGDGEQFF TGTGCCAGCAGCCCAACCCGACTGACAGGGGGCGATGGGGAGCAGTTCTTC
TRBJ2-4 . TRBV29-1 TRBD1 CSVDLVGGAIQYF TGCAGCGTTGATTTAGTAGGGGGCGCCATTCAGTACTTC